The source of this T cell receptor beta chain is a study of human T cells and chemical hapten exposure. Turning to the study itself: Slight volume differences across pooled libraries mainly accounted for varying per-sample TCR yields. Findings and caveats of the study: With regard to DPC sensitization, TCRs above 1 in 1000 frequency did not change.

The library tagged individual cDNA molecules with unique molecular identifiers. Under the authors' procedure: Sampled TCR counts reached a median of 95,638 per sample, with values ranging from roughly 23,224 to 690,600. TCRdb recomputed calls from the 5' RACE reads with MiXCR, one row per CDR3 protein. For this entry, the V and J calls and clone size follow TCRdb and not the study's own pipeline. This table holds roughly 82,000 distinct CDR3 sequences, approximately 15% found once. Germline V CDR1 and CDR2: LGHNA, YSLEER. The V gene lost 2 bases and the J gene lost 2 bases, with 23 bases spanning the gap. CDR3 length equals 19 residues. This clonotype came up a few times. Its specificity is not known. Unfractionated whole blood was the source from which total RNA was extracted.

The chain combines TRBV4-3 with TRBJ2-3; a possible D gene is TRBD2 (5 bases). This TCR came from a female donor in good health. The CDR3 loop reads CASSQWRYGPGVITDTQYF. The CDR3 bases are TGCGCCAGCAGCCAATGGAGATACGGCCCCGGGGTCATCACAGATACGCAGTATTTT.